This TCR beta chain derives from a study of cytomegalovirus exposure and HLA in healthy donors. On the study more broadly: The 120 or so validation repertoires were produced on the same platform as the 500 to 800 repertoires of the first cohort. This was reported in a later analysis.

Data came from immunoSEQ multiplex PCR; TCRdb stores just in-frame clones and leaves some out. In the table there are 200,000 or so clones, roughly 84% of which are singletons. Germline CDR1 WNHNN, CDR2 SYGVQD (reference sequence). Trimming cost V 6 bases and J 3 bases, with 9 bases left between them. The CDR3 has 12 residues. Sequencing was done on a sample of PBMCs. The TCR originated in a woman in her 30s in good health and CMV-seropositive. The chain links TRBV10-1 to TRBJ2-7, with D maybe TRBD2 (6 bases). DNA for the CDR3: TGCGCCAGCAGCCCCGGGGGCTACGAGCAGTACTTC. Translation: CASSPGGYEQYF.